This T cell receptor (beta chain) appears in the sequencing data of a study of radiation and T cells in renal cell carcinoma. Notes on the study in general: In blood, top tumor clones expanded by 2 weeks, shrinking by 4.

Trimming took 4 bases from V and 0 from J; bases not matched to a gene: 12. The CDR3 has 18 amino acids. CDR1 and CDR2 from the germline V gene are SGHDN and FVKESK. Libraries were prepared by immunoSEQ multiplex PCR; TCRdb keeps only in-frame clonotypes and omits some of them. The sample holds about 150,000 clones, approximately 90% seen once. Sample time point: blood 2 weeks post-SBRT. Specified treatment: 15 Gy SBRT to primary tumor, nephrectomy 4 weeks later. This clone was recorded a few times. No antigen is known for it. The TCR sequence derives from a woman aged 45-65 years with renal cell carcinoma. V is TRBV14 and J is TRBJ1-3; 7 bases fit TRBD1. The sample here was blood, taken from a patient whose treatment included radiotherapy and nephrectomy. The CDR3 nucleotides read TGTGCCAGCAGCCGACAGGGCATTCGTCGGTTCTCTGGAAACACCATATATTTT. Translating gives CASSRQGIRRFSGNTIYF. The full variable domain, rest sourced from reference TRBV14 and TRBJ1-3, is EAGVTQFPSHSVIEKGQTVTLRCDPISGHDNLYWYRRVMGKEIKFLLHFVKESKQDESGMPNNRFLAERTGGTYSTLKVQPAELEDSGVYFCASSRQGIRRFSGNTIYFGEGSWLTVV.